Sequencing of this T cell receptor (beta chain) was carried out in a study of T cell clonotyping in hematopoietic cell transplantation. For this clone: Its antigen is unidentified.

Trimming took off 1 base at V and 2 bases at J, with 6 bases between the two ends. The CDR3 extends over 13 amino acids. Per the germline V gene, CDR1 is SGHRS and CDR2 is YFSETQ. The data were produced by immunoSEQ multiplex PCR, yet TCRdb's version contains in-frame clones alone and is incomplete. Found here are about 43,000 clones, 95% of them singletons; the top ten hold approximately 0.9%. Study conclusions and caveats: At the given depth, recipient repertoires were over 95% de novo clonotypes. Recipient TCR diversity dropped after transplant; expanded clonotypes rose from day 30 to 180.

This TCR was sampled from a young man in good health. Some clones in this sample may be carry-over from other donors' samples. Sequenced: peripheral blood mononuclear cells. The genes are TRBV5-1 and TRBJ2-5; D is unresolved. CDR3 amino acids: CASSLIGQETQYF. The CDR3 DNA is TGCGCCAGCAGCTTGATCGGGCAAGAGACCCAGTACTTC.